This entry concerns a single T cell receptor (beta chain). In the source study's methods: The assay estimated nucleated cells by amplifying reference gene primers. Measured with immunoSEQ multiplex PCR; TCRdb has only the in-frame clones, and not every one. V and J calls and clone size are as listed in that table; D and trimming were resolved from the DNA. The sample holds roughly 80,000 clones; 80% are singletons and the top ten take 4.5% to 7%. V gave up 4 bases and J gave up 4 bases; unmatched junction bases: 10. CDR1 SGHNT and CDR2 YYREEE come from the germline V gene (reference sequence). This CDR3 is 15 amino acids long. This specimen comes from a study of blood T cell repertoires in COVID-19. Across the whole study: Samples came from the United States, Italy and Spain, spanning acute and convalescent COVID-19. T cells, B-cell-depleted T cells, or PBMCs supplied cDNA or gDNA.

The sequenced sample was peripheral blood. The clonotype was recovered from a man aged 55 to 69 with active or convalescent COVID-19. The chain uses TRBV5-4 and TRBJ1-2, with 7 bases that match TRBD1. As DNA, the CDR3 is TGTGCCAGCAGCCCGGGATCGGGACAGTTCTATGGCTACACCTTC. Translating gives CASSPGSGQFYGYTF.